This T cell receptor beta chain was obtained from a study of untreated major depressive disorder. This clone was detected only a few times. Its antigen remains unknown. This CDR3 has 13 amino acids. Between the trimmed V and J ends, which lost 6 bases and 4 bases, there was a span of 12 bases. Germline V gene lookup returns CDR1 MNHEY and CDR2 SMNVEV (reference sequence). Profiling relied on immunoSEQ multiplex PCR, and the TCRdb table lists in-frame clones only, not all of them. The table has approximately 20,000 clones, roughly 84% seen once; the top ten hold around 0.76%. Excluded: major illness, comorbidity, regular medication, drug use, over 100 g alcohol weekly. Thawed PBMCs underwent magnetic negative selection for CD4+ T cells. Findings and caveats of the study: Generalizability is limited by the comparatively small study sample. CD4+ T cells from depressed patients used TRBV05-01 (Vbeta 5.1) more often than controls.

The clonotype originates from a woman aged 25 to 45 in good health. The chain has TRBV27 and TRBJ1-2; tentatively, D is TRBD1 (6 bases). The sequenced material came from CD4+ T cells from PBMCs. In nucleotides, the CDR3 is TGTGCCAGCAGCCTAACAGGGACCTATGGCTACACCTTC. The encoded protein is CASSLTGTYGYTF.